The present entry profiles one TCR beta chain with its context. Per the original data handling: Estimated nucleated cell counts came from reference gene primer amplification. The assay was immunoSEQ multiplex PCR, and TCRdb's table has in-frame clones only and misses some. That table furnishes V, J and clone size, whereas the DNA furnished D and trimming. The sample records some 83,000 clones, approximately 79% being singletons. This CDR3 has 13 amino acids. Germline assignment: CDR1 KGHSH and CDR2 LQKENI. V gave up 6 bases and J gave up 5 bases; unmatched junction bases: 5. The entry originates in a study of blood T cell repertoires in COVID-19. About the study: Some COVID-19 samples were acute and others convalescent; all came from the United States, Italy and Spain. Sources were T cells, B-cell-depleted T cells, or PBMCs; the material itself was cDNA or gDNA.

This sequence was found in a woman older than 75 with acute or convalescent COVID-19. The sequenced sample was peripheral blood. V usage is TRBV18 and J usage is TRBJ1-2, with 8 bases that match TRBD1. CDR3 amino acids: CASSRTGQYGYTF. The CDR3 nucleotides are TGTGCCAGCTCTCGGACAGGGCAGTATGGCTACACCTTC.